This T cell receptor beta chain was sequenced in a study of technical replicates of blood from four donors. This clone has just one count. Germline CDR1 is MDHEN and CDR2 is SYDVKM. This CDR3 has 12 amino acids. The V gene lost 5 bases and the J gene lost 3 bases, with 7 bases spanning the gap. Repertoires were generated with immunoSEQ multiplex PCR, while TCRdb's copy carries only in-frame clones and drops some. The repertoire holds more than 65,000 clones, with just under 95% as singletons. V usage is TRBV28 and J usage is TRBJ1-2; a possible D gene is TRBD1 (6 bases). Sequenced input: T cells isolated from PBMCs. This TCR came from a human donor in good health. The CDR3 loop reads CASSAGDYGYTF. Written as DNA, the CDR3 is TGTGCCAGCAGTGCAGGGGACTATGGCTACACCTTC.